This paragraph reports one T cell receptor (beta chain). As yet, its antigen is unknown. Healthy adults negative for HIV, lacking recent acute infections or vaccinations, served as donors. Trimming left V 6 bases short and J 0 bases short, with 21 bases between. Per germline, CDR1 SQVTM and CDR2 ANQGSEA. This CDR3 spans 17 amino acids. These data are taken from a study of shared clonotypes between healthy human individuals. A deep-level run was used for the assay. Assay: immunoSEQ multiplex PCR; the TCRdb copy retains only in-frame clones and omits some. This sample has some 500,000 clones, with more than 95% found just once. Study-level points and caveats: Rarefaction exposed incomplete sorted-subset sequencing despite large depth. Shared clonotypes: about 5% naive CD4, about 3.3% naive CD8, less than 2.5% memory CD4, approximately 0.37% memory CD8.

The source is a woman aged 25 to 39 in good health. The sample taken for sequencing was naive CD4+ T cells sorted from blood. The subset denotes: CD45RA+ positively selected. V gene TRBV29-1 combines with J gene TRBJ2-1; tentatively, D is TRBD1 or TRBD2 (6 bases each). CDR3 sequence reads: CSVGGGLYVLSYNEQFF. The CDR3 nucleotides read TGCAGCGTGGGGGGCGGGCTATACGTTCTCTCCTACAATGAGCAGTTCTTC.